The 20 T cell receptor beta chains listed next were all sequenced from one sample in a study of HIV-infected patients and healthy controls. Whole blood was used without fractionation, so all unsorted peripheral T cells were included. About 480 ng RNA was reverse transcribed with alpha and beta constant-region primers. Separate chain-specific third strand synthesis with multiplexing indices produced the alpha and beta libraries. TCRdb reprocessed the 5' RACE reads via MiXCR and lists one record per CDR3 protein. The sample has about 7,800 distinct CDR3 sequences, 5% to 6.5% seen once; the top ten hold about 20%. The source was blood, collected before antiretroviral therapy. These receptors originate from an adult with HIV infection.

This clonotype has a count of ten or more. The chain carries TRBV4-1 and TRBJ1-6; the match to TRBD1 covers 9 bases. The CDR3 contains 17 residues. Trimming removed 5 bases from V and 9 bases from J; junction bases left unmatched: 14. CDR1 and CDR2 (germline): MGHRA, YSYEKL. The CDR3 is CASSSTYPPGQGSPLHF. CDR3 DNA: TGCGCCAGCAGCTCCACTTACCCTCCGGGACAGGGTTCACCCCTCCACTTT.

There are many counts of this clonotype. This rearrangement joins TRBV28 to TRBJ2-3, with TRBD1 identical over 9 bases. The CDR3 runs to 20 residues. Looked up from germline, CDR1 is MDHEN and CDR2 is SYDVKM. The ends lost 7 bases at V and 2 bases at J; junction bases unmatched: 22. The CDR3 reads CASNAPVPPSGDRVTDTQYF. CDR3 bases: TGTGCCAGCAATGCACCGGTGCCCCCTTCCGGGGACAGGGTCACAGATACGCAGTATTTT.

This clonotype has a handful of counts. The chain is built from TRBV5-4 and TRBJ2-1, with 12 nucleotides matching TRBD2. Germline V gives CDR1 SGHNT, CDR2 YYREEE (reference sequence). V was clipped by 4 bases and J by 1 base; unmatched bases: 3. This CDR3 has 16 residues. This CDR3 reads CASSSGLAGSYNEQFF. CDR3 nucleotides: TGTGCCAGCAGCAGCGGACTAGCGGGGTCCTACAATGAGCAGTTCTTC.

This clonotype turned up a few times. The CDR3 loop is CASSQMGFLDPNQPQHF. The DNA for the CDR3 is TGCGCCAGCAGCCAAATGGGGTTTTTAGACCCCAATCAGCCCCAGCATTTT. V and J are TRBV4-1 and TRBJ1-5; D call uncertain. Germline V gives CDR1 MGHRA, CDR2 YSYEKL. The CDR3 is made up of 17 amino acids. Trimming removed 2 bases at V and 3 bases at J, with 17 bases between.

This clonotype appeared many times. The J gene is TRBJ2-4, the V gene TRBV11-2; tentatively, D is TRBD1 or TRBD2 (5 bases each). The length of the CDR3 is 14 residues. The V and J ends lost 1 base and 9 bases respectively, with 13 bases between them. The germline CDR1 and CDR2 sequences are SGHAT and FQNNGV. CDR3 DNA: TGTGCCAGCAGCTTAGTCGGGGCCCAAACCATTCAGTACTTC. This codes for CASSLVGAQTIQYF.

This clonotype came up a few times. The chain joins TRBV7-9 to TRBJ2-5; D not certain. V was trimmed by 5 bases and J by 3 bases, leaving 4 bases between them. The germline gives CDR1 SEHNR, CDR2 FQNEAQ (reference sequence). The CDR3 is 11 amino acids. The CDR3 loop is CASSEEETQYF. CDR3 sequence (DNA): TGTGCCAGCAGCGAAGAAGAGACCCAGTACTTC.

This clonotype showed up many times. The CDR3 region is CSASPDPSGGVDTQYF. The CDR3 DNA follows: TGCAGTGCTAGCCCCGACCCTAGCGGGGGTGTGGATACGCAGTATTTT. V is TRBV20-1 and J is TRBJ2-3; 10 bases are a match to TRBD2. The CDR3 is made up of 16 amino acids. The V segment lost 3 bases and the J segment 6 bases; nucleotides outside the gene matches: 12. Germline V gene data show CDR1 as DFQATT and CDR2 as SNEGSKA (reference sequence).

This clonotype ranks as medium-sized (0.01 to 0.1%). The chain uses TRBV27 and TRBJ2-1, with 7 bases lining up with TRBD1. Looked up from germline, CDR1 is MNHEY and CDR2 is SMNVEV (reference sequence). CDR3 length: 15 amino acids. Unmatched junction bases numbered 5, after V lost 4 bases and J lost 2 bases. The CDR3 sequence: CASSSTGHPYNEQFF. CDR3 sequence (DNA): TGTGCCAGCAGTTCGACAGGGCACCCCTACAATGAGCAGTTCTTC.

This clonotype was seen many times. This chain connects TRBV5-1 to TRBJ2-7; a possible D gene is TRBD1 (6 bases). This CDR3 contains 14 residues. V was pared by 5 bases and J by 0 bases, with 12 bases between. Per the germline V gene, CDR1 is SGHRS and CDR2 is YFSETQ. The CDR3 DNA reads as TGCGCCAGCAGTTGGGGGCCCAGCTCCTACGAGCAGTACTTC. It encodes CASSWGPSSYEQYF.

CDR3 sequence (DNA): TGTGCCAGCAGTGACAGGCGTTCTAACTATGGCTACACCTTC. As protein: CASSDRRSNYGYTF. The J gene is TRBJ1-2, the V gene TRBV25-1; D is undetermined. The V end lost 3 bases, the J end lost 0 bases, and 8 bases lay between the germline ends. The germline CDR1 and CDR2 sequences are MGHDK and SYGVNS. The CDR3 is made up of 14 amino acids.

Ten or more counts support this clonotype. The genes are TRBV2 and TRBJ1-1; TRBD1 matches at 7 bases. The ends lost 1 base at V and 0 bases at J; junction bases unmatched: 2. Germline-derived CDR1 and CDR2 are SNHLY and FYNNEI. The CDR3 is made up of 15 amino acids. CDR3 in DNA: TGTGCCAGCAGTGAAGAGGGGACAGTGAACACTGAAGCTTTCTTT. Its translation: CASSEEGTVNTEAFF.

This clonotype is medium-sized by share. The V gene is TRBV5-1, the J gene TRBJ2-1, with TRBD1 identical over 10 bases. CDR1 and CDR2 (germline): SGHRS, YFSETQ. The J segment lost 7 bases and the V segment lost 3 bases, leaving 4 bases of the junction unmatched. The CDR3 loop spans 14 amino acids. The CDR3 reads CASSSGQGGNEQFF. The CDR3 nucleotides are TGCGCCAGCAGCTCAGGACAGGGGGGGAATGAGCAGTTCTTC. The full variable domain, rest sourced from reference TRBV5-1 and TRBJ2-1, is KAGVTQTPRYLIKTRGQQVTLSCSPISGHRSVSWYQQTPGQGLQFLFEYFSETQRNKGNFPGRFSGRQFSNSRSEMNVSTLELGDSALYLCASSSGQGGNEQFFGPGTRLTVL.

This clonotype showed up just a few times. The chain couples TRBV6-2 or TRBV6-3 to TRBJ2-1, with 7 positions matching TRBD2. The V gene end was trimmed by 6 bases and the J gene end by 7 bases; junction bases not matched to a gene: 9. The CDR3 totals 14 residues. CDR1 and CDR2 from the germline V gene are MNHEY and SVGEGT. CDR3 coding DNA: TGTGCCAGCAGCCCCCGGGGGAGGGTAAATGAGCAGTTCTTC. This gives the protein CASSPRGRVNEQFF.

There are many counts of this clonotype. V and J are TRBV29-1 and TRBJ2-3; 9 nucleotides agree with TRBD2. The V and J ends lost 0 bases and 0 bases, in that order; junction bases with no gene match: 10. Per germline, CDR1 SQVTM and CDR2 ANQGSEA. This CDR3 region has 18 residues. The CDR3 is CSVEDRGGGGLSTDTQYF. The DNA of the CDR3 is TGCAGCGTTGAAGATCGAGGCGGGGGGGGCCTTAGCACAGATACGCAGTATTTT.

This clonotype appeared many times. V and J are TRBV20-1 and TRBJ1-4, with no clear D. The V gene lost 5 bases and the J gene lost 5 bases, with 9 bases spanning the gap. Germline CDR1 and CDR2: DFQATT and SNEGSKA (reference sequence). The CDR3 loop spans 12 amino acids. CDR3 nucleotides: TGCAGTGCTTCTGCGCAGAATGAAAAACTGTTTTTT. It codes for CSASAQNEKLFF.

This sequence joins TRBV10-3 and TRBJ2-1; no reliable D call. Germline V CDR1 and CDR2: ENHRY, SYGVKD. The CDR3 runs 13 residues. V was trimmed by 4 bases and J by 9 bases, leaving 13 bases between them. Written as DNA, the CDR3 is TGTGCCATCAGTGTAAAGGGTGAGGCTGAGCAGTTCTTC. Protein sequence: CAISVKGEAEQFF.

By share, this clonotype ranks as medium-sized (0.01 to 0.1%). DNA for the CDR3: TGTGCCACCTGTGAGAGCTCCTACAATGAGCAGTTCTTC. Amino acid sequence: CATCESSYNEQFF. The gene calls are TRBV18 and TRBJ2-1; D gene unclear. CDR3 size: 13 residues. The V gene lost 10 bases and the J gene lost 0 bases, with 10 bases spanning the gap. From germline, CDR1 is KGHSH and CDR2 LQKENI.

There are many counts of this clonotype. The rearrangement links TRBV30 to TRBJ2-2, with 8 bases fitting TRBD2. Trimming cost V 0 bases and J 6 bases; bases outside gene matches: 0. Looked up from germline, CDR1 is GTSNPN and CDR2 is SVGIG (reference sequence). The CDR3 consists of 13 residues. Here the CDR3 DNA reads TGTGCCTGGAGTGTCGGGAGGGCCGGGGAGCTGTTTTTT. It codes for CAWSVGRAGELFF. Based on the CDR3 plus reference TRBV30 and TRBJ2-2, the full variable domain is SQTIHQWPATLVQPVGSPLSLECTVEGTSNPNLYWYRQAAGRGLQLLFYSVGIGQISSEVPQNLSASRPQDRQFILSSKKLLLSDSGFYLCAWSVGRAGELFFGEGSRLTVL.

This clonotype is classed as medium-sized. The V gene is TRBV6-5, the J gene TRBJ2-4, with a possible D match to TRBD1 (7 bases). Trimming took 5 bases from V and 0 from J, leaving 17 bases between them. The germline gives CDR1 MNHEY, CDR2 SVGAGI. The CDR3 extends over 17 amino acids. The CDR3 is CASSPGDSGLAKNIQYF. CDR3 DNA sequence: TGTGCCAGCAGTCCTGGGGACAGCGGGCTAGCCAAAAACATTCAGTACTTC.

This clonotype is medium-sized (0.01 to 0.1%) within its sample. The rearrangement uses TRBV7-2 and TRBJ2-3; D possibly corresponds to TRBD1 (5 bases). This CDR3 has 17 residues. The V gene's germline CDR1 is SGHTA and CDR2 FQGNSA. Trimming removed 3 bases at V and 4 bases at J, with 20 bases between. Here the CDR3 reads CASSLGRWIRPADTQYF. For the CDR3, the DNA is TGTGCCAGCAGCTTGGGGCGTTGGATTCGGCCAGCAGATACGCAGTATTTT. Full variable domain (missing parts from reference TRBV7-2 and TRBJ2-3): GAGVSQSPSNKVTEKGKDVELRCDPISGHTALYWYRQSLGQGLEFLIYFQGNSAPDKSGLPSDRFSAERTGGSVSTLTIQRTQQEDSAVYLCASSLGRWIRPADTQYFGPGTRLTVL.